This T cell receptor (beta chain) was sequenced in a study of regulatory and conventional T cells in RAG deficiency. General study findings and limits: Shannon entropy fell and Simpson indices rose in RAG-deficient patients.

A word on this clone: What it recognizes is unknown.

TCRdb's table, derived via immunoSEQ multiplex PCR, lists solely in-frame clones and lacks some. The sample includes more than 5,500 clones, approximately 82% of them seen just once. These data are also associated with another study on regulatory T cells. From that report: Primers: 52 TRBV forward and 13 TRBJ reverse.

The TCR sequence derives from a human donor in good health. The specimen was CD8+ T cells sorted from blood.

CDR3 in DNA: TGTGCCAGCAGCGCGGGACAGAATAATGAAAAACTGTTTTTT. Amino acid sequence: CASSAGQNNEKLFF. The chain uses TRBV9 and TRBJ1-4; 7 bases agree with TRBD1. Germline loops: CDR1 SGDLS, CDR2 YYNGEE. The CDR3 is 14 amino acids. The V segment lost 3 bases and the J segment 4 bases; nucleotides outside the gene matches: 3. The whole variable domain, remainder taken from reference TRBV9 and TRBJ1-4, is DSGVTQTPKHLITATGQRVTLRCSPRSGDLSVYWYQQSLDQGLQFLIQYYNGEERAKGNILERFSAQQFPDLHSELNLSSLELGDSALYFCASSAGQNNEKLFFGSGTQLSVL.